The source of this T cell receptor (beta chain) is a study of blood T cell repertoires in COVID-19 (dated by TCRdb to the early 2020s). Looking at the study overall: Samples covering the acute and convalescent phases of COVID-19 were provided by collaborators in the United States, Italy and Spain. The prospective study material was composed of cDNA or gDNA derived from T cells, B-cell-depleted T cells, or PBMCs. Subjects who had been exposed to COVID-19, were actively infected with it, or had recovered from it provided the deeply sampled blood TCRbeta repertoires that made up the dataset. The repertoires were released in a freely available public database meant as a resource for research on the immune response to SARS-CoV-2. The samples were drawn from the first 160 participants of the ongoing ImmuneRACE study and from over 950 subjects provided by 6 global collaborators. Nearly every sample came with metadata listing a de-identified subject ID, COVID-19 status, age in years and sex. Where available, HLA class I and class II types were obtained from metadata supplied by the sample provider rather than from assay-based typing. Findings and caveats that apply to the study as a whole: The quantity of clinical and demographic metadata differed by source and by participant and was supplied without curation.

As regards this clone: The target of this receptor is not known. Per-base quality was not reported, and no clone a single base away is much larger than it.

CDR1 SGDLS and CDR2 YYNGEE were looked up in the germline V gene. Including cysteine and phenylalanine, the CDR3 has 11 amino acids. Just CDR3 DNA is preserved here, 33 bases in frame from base 1. Trimming costs V 9 bases and J 4 bases, and their ends lie 10 bases apart. TCRbeta CDR3 regions were amplified from genomic DNA by means of the immunoSEQ Assay, a bias-controlled multiplex PCR. The paper's processing steps were these. Within the assay, amplification of reference gene primers was used to estimate how many nucleated cells each sample contained. To quantify the absolute abundance of each unique TCRbeta CDR3 rearrangement, sequence reads were collapsed and filtered. For each sample, productive Simpson clonality was calculated as the square root of Simpson's diversity index over productive rearrangements. Drawn from immuneACCESS, this table holds only the in-frame rearrangements with V and J called that TCRdb kept. Clones are partly lost; checked studies trace under half to an unresolved V gene and leave the rest unexplained. That table furnishes V, J and clone size, whereas the DNA furnished D and trimming. Here the sample has some 72,000 clones; approximately 90% occur a single time. The biggest ten clones account for approximately 0.59% of the sample.

Each collaborating institution followed its own protocols to collect whole blood in K2EDTA tubes. Collaborator samples were shipped for TCRbeta analysis as frozen whole blood, isolated PBMCs, or DNA extracted from either sample type. The sequencing sample was made of peripheral blood. The chain employs TRBV9 and TRBJ1-2; a tentative D call is TRBD1 (5 bases match). The receptor comes from a man aged 55 to 70 with acute or convalescent COVID-19. The bases read TGTGCCACGGAGGGGATCTATGGCTACACCTTC. This sequence encodes CATEGIYGYTF.